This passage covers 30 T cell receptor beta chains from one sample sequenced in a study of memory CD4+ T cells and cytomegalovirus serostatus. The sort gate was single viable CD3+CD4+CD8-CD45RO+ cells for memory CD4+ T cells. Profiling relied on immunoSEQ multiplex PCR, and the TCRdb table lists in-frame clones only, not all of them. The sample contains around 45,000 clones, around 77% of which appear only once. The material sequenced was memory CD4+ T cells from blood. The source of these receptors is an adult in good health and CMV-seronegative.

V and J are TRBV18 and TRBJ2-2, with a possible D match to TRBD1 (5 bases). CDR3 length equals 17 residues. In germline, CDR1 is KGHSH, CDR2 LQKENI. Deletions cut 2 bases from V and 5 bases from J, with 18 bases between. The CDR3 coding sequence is TGTGCCAGCTCACCAGATTGGGGCATTGGTACGACCGGGGAGCTGTTTTTT. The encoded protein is CASSPDWGIGTTGELFF.

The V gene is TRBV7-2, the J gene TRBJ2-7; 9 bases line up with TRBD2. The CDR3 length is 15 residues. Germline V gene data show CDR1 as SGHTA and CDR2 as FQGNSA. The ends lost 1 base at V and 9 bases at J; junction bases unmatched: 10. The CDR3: CASSLERLAGMPQYF. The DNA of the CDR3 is TGTGCCAGCAGCTTAGAGAGGCTAGCGGGGATGCCGCAGTACTTC.

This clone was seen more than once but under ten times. The CDR3 DNA is TGTGCCAGCAGTGAACGGATTGACAGTGAAGCTTTCTTT. Translation: CASSERIDSEAFF. The chain couples TRBV6-1 to TRBJ1-1; D is perhaps TRBD1 (5 bases). The germline V and J ends were trimmed by 2 bases and 7 bases, with 11 bases remaining between them. Per the germline V gene, CDR1 is MNHNS and CDR2 is SASEGT. The CDR3 loop spans 13 amino acids.

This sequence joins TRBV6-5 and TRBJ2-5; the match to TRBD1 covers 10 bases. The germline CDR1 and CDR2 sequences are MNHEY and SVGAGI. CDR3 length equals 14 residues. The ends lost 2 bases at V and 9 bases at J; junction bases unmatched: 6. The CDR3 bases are TGTGCCAGCAGTTACGGGACAGGGGAGGAAGCCCAGTACTTC. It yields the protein CASSYGTGEEAQYF.

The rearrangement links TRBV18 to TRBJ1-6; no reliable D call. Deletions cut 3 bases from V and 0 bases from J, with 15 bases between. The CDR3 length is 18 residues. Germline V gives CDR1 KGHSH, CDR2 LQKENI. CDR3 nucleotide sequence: TGTGCCAGCTCACCGCTTGGGCAGGCGAGCTCCTATAATTCACCCCTCCACTTT. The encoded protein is CASSPLGQASSYNSPLHF.

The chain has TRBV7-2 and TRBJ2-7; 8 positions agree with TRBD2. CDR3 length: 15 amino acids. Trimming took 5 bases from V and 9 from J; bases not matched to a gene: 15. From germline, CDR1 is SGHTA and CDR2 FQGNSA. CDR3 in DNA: TGTGCCAGCAGCCCTAGGGGGAATCTAGCGGGTTCGCAGTACTTC. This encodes CASSPRGNLAGSQYF. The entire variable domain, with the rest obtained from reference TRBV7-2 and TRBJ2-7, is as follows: GAGVSQSPSNKVTEKGKDVELRCDPISGHTALYWYRQSLGQGLEFLIYFQGNSAPDKSGLPSDRFSAERTGGSVSTLTIQRTQQEDSAVYLCASSPRGNLAGSQYFGPGTRLTVT.

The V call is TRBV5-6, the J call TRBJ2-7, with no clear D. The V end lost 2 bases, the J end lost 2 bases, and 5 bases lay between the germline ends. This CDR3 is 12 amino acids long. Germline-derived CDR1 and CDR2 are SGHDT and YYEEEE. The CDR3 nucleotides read TGTGCCAGCAGCTTTCAAACCTACGAGCAGTACTTC. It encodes CASSFQTYEQYF.

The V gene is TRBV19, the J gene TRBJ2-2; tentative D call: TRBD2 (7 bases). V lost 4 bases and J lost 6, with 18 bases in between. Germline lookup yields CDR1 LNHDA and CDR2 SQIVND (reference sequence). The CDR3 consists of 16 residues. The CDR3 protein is CASSTLMGGLAGELFF. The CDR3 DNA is TGTGCCAGTAGTACTCTGATGGGGGGGCTGGCCGGGGAGCTGTTTTTT.

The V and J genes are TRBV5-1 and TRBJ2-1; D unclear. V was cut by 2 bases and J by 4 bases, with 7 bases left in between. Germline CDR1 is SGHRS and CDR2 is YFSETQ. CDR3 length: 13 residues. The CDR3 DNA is TGCGCCAGCAGCTTAGGGATTTACAATGAGCAGTTCTTC. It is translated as CASSLGIYNEQFF.

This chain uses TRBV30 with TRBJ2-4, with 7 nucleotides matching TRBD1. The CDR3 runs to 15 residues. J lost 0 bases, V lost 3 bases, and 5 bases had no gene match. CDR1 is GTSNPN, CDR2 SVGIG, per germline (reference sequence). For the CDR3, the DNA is TGTGCCTGGAGGGGGACAGACTTAGCCAAAAACATTCAGTACTTC. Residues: CAWRGTDLAKNIQYF.

CDR3: CASTRRGGGYTF. CDR3 DNA: TGTGCCAGTACTAGAAGAGGCGGCGGCTACACCTTC. The chain is built from TRBV19 and TRBJ1-2, with no clear D. This CDR3 is 12 amino acids long. V was clipped by 7 bases and J by 8 bases, with 14 bases between them. Germline CDR1 LNHDA, CDR2 SQIVND (reference sequence).

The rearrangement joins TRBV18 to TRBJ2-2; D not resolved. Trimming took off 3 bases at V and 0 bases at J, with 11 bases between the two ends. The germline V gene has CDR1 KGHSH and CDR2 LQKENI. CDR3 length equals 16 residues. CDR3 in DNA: TGTGCCAGCTCACCCTTCCCTAGTACGAACACCGGGGAGCTGTTTTTT. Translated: CASSPFPSTNTGELFF.

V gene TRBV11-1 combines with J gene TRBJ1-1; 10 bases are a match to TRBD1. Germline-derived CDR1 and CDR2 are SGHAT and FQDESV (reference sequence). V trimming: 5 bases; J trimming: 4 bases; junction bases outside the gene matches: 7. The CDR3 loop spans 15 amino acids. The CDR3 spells CASSPPDRGLTEAFF. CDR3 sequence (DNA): TGTGCCAGCAGCCCCCCTGACAGGGGGCTCACTGAAGCTTTCTTT.

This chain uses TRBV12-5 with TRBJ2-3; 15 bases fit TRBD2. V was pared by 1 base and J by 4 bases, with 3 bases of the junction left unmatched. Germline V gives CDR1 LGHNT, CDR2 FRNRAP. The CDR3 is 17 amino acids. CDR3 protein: CASGLERTSGGADTQYF. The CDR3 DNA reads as TGTGCTAGTGGTTTGGAACGGACTAGCGGGGGGGCAGATACGCAGTATTTT.

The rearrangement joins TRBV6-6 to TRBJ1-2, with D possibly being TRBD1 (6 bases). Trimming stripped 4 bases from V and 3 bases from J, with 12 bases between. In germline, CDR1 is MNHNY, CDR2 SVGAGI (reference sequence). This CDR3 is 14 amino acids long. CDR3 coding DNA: TGTGCCAGCAGTTTTCCCAAGGGGGACTATGGCTACACCTTC. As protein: CASSFPKGDYGYTF.

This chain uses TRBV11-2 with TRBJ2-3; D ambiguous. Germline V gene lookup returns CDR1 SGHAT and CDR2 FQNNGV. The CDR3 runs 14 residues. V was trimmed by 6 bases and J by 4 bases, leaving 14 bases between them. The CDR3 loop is CASRHRSWADTQYF. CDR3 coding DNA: TGTGCCAGCAGACATAGAAGTTGGGCAGATACGCAGTATTTT.

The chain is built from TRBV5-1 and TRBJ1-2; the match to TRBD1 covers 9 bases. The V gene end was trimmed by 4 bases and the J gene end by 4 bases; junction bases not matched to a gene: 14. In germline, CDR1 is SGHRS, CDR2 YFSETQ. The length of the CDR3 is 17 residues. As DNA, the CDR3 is TGCGCCAGCAGCAACGAAGGCCCGGGACAGGGCAGCTATGGCTACACCTTC. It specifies CASSNEGPGQGSYGYTF.

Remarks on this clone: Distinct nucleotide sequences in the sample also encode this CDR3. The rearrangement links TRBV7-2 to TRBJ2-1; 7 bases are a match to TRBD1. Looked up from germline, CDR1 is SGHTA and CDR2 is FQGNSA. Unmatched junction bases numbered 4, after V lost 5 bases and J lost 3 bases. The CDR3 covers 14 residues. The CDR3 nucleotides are TGTGCCAGCAGCCAGGGGGTGAGCTACAATGAGCAGTTCTTC. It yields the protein CASSQGVSYNEQFF.

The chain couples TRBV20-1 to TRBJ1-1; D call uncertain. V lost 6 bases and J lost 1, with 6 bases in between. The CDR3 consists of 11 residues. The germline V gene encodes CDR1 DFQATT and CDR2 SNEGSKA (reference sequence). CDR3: CSASGNTEAFF. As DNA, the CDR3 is TGCAGTGCGAGCGGGAACACTGAAGCTTTCTTT.

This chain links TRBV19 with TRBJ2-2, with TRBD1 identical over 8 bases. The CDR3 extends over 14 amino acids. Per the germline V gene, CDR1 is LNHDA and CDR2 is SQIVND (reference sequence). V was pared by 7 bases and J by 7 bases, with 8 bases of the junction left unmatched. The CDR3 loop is CASKRGQAVGELFF. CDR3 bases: TGTGCCAGTAAGAGGGGACAGGCCGTCGGGGAGCTGTTTTTT. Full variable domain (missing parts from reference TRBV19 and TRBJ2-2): DGGITQSPKYLFRKEGQNVTLSCEQNLNHDAMYWYRQDPGQGLRLIYYSQIVNDFQKGDIAEGYSVSREKKESFPLTVTSAQKNPTAFYLCASKRGQAVGELFFGEGSRLTVL.

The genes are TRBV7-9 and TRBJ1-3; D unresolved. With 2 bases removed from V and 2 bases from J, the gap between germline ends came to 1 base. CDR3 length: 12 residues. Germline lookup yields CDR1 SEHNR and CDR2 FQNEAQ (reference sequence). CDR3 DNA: TGTGCCAGCAGCTTACCTGGAAACACCATATATTTT. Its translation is CASSLPGNTIYF.

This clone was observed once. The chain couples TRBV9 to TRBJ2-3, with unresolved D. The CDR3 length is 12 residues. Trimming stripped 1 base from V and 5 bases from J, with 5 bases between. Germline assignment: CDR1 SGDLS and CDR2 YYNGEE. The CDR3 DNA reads TGTGCCAGCAGCGTATTCGGAGATACGCAGTATTTT. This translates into CASSVFGDTQYF. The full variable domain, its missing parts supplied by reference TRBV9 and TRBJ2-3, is DSGVTQTPKHLITATGQRVTLRCSPRSGDLSVYWYQQSLDQGLQFLIQYYNGEERAKGNILERFSAQQFPDLHSELNLSSLELGDSALYFCASSVFGDTQYFGPGTRLTVL.

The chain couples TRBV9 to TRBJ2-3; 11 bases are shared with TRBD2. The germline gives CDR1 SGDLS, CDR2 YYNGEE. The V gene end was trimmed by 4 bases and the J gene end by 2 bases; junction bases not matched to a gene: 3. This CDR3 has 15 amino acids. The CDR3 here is CASSLSGGATDTQYF. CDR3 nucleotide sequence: TGTGCCAGCAGCCTTAGCGGGGGGGCCACAGATACGCAGTATTTT.

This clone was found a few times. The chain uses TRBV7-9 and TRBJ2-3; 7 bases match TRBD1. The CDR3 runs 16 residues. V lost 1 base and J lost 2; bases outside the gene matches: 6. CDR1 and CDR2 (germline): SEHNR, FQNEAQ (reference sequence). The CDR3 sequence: CASSLVGGIDTDTQYF. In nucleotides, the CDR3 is TGTGCCAGCAGCTTAGTAGGGGGCATAGACACAGATACGCAGTATTTT. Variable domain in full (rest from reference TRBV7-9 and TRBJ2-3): DTGVSQNPRHKITKRGQNVTFRCDPISEHNRLYWYRQTLGQGPEFLTYFQNEAQLEKSRLLSDRFSAERPKGSFSTLEIQRTEQGDSAMYLCASSLVGGIDTDTQYFGPGTRLTVL.

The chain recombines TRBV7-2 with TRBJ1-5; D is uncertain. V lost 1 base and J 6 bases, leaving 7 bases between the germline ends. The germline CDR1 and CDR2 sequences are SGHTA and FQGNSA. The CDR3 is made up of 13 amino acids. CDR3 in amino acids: CASSLDGSQPQHF. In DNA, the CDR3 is TGTGCCAGCAGCTTAGACGGGAGTCAGCCCCAGCATTTT.

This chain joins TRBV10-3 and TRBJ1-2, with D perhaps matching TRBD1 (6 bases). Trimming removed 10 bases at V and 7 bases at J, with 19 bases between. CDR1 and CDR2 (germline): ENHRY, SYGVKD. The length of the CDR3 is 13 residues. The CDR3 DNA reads TGTGCCAGTGGACCGGGTCTGGGGGCTGGCTACACCTTC. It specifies CASGPGLGAGYTF.

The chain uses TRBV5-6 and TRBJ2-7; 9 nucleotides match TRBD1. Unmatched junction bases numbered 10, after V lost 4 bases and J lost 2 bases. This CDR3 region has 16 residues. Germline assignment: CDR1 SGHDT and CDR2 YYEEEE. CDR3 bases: TGTGCCAGCAGCCCGCTACCGGGACAGGGAACCTACGAGCAGTACTTC. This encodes CASSPLPGQGTYEQYF.

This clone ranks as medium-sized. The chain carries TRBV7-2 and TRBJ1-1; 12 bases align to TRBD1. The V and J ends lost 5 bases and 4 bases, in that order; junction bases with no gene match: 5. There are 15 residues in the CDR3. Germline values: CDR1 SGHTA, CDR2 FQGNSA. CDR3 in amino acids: CASSGWDRGPTEAFF. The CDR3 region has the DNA TGTGCCAGCAGCGGGTGGGACAGGGGGCCCACTGAAGCTTTCTTT.

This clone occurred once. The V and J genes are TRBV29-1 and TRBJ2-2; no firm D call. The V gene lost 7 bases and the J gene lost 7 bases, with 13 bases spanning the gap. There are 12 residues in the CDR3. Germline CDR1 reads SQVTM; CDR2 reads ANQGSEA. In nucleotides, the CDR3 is TGCAGCGCTCACTCCAGAGGCGGGGAGCTGTTTTTT. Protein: CSAHSRGGELFF.

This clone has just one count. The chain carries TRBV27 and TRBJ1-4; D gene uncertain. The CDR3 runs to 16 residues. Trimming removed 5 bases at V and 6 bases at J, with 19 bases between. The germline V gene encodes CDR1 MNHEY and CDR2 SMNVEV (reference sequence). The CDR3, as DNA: TGTGCCAGCAGTCTCGGGAGAAGCCGCTTAGATGAAAAACTGTTTTTT. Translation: CASSLGRSRLDEKLFF. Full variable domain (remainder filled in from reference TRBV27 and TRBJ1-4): EAQVTQNPRYLITVTGKKLTVTCSQNMNHEYMSWYRQDPGLGLRQIYYSMNVEVTDKGDVPEGYKVSRKEKRNFPLILESPSPNQTSLYFCASSLGRSRLDEKLFFGSGTQLSVL.